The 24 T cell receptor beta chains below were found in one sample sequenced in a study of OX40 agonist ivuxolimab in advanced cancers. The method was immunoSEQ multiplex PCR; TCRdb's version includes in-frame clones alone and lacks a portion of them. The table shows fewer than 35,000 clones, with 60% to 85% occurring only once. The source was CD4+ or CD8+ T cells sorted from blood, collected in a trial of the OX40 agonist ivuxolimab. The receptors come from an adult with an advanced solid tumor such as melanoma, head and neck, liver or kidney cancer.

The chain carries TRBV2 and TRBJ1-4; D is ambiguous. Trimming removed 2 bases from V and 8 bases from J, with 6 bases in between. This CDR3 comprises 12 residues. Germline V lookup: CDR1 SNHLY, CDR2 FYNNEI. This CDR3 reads CASSEKREKLFF. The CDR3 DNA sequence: TGTGCCAGCAGTGAAAAGCGAGAAAAACTGTTTTTT.

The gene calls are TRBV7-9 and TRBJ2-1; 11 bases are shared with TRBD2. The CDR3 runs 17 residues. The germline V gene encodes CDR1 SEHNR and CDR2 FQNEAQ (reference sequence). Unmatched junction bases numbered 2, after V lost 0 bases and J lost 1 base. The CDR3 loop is CASSLAPSGGSYNEQFF. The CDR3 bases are TGTGCCAGCAGCTTAGCCCCTAGCGGGGGGTCCTACAATGAGCAGTTCTTC.

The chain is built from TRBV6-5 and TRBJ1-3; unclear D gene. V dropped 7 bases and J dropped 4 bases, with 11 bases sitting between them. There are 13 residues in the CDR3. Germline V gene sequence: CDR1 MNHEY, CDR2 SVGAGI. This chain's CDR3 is CASKGLRGNTIYF. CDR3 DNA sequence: TGTGCCAGCAAAGGGCTAAGAGGAAACACCATATATTTT.

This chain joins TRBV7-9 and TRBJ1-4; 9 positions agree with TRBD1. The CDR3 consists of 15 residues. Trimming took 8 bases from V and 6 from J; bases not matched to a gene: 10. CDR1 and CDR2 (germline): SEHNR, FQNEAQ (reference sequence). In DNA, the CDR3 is TGTGCCAGCGGACACCACAGGGGGCGCGATGAAAAACTGTTTTTT. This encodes CASGHHRGRDEKLFF.

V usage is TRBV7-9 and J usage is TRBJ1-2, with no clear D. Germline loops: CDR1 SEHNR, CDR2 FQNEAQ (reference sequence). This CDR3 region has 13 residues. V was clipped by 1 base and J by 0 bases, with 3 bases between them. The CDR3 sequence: CASSLDTNYGYTF. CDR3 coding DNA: TGTGCCAGCAGCTTAGACACTAACTATGGCTACACCTTC. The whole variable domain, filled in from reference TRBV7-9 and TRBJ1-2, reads DTGVSQNPRHKITKRGQNVTFRCDPISEHNRLYWYRQTLGQGPEFLTYFQNEAQLEKSRLLSDRFSAERPKGSFSTLEIQRTEQGDSAMYLCASSLDTNYGYTFGSGTRLTVV.

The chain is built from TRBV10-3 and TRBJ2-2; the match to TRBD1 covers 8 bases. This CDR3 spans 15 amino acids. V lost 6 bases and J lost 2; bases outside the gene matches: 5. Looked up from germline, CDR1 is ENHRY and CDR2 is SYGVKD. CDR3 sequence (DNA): TGTGCCATCAGCGCCACAGGGGGAAACACCGGGGAGCTGTTTTTT. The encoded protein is CAISATGGNTGELFF.

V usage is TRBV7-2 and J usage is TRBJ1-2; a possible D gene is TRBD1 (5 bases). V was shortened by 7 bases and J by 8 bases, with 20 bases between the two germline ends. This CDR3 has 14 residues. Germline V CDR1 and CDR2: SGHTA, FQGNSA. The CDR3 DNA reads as TGTGCCAGCAACCCCCTTAGGGGTACCACCGGCTACACCTTC. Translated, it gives CASNPLRGTTGYTF.

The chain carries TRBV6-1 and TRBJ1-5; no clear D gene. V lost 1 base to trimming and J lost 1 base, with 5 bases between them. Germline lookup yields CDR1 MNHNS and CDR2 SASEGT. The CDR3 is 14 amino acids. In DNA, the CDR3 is TGTGCCAGCAGTGAAGTGAGAAGCAATCAGCCCCAGCATTTT. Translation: CASSEVRSNQPQHF.

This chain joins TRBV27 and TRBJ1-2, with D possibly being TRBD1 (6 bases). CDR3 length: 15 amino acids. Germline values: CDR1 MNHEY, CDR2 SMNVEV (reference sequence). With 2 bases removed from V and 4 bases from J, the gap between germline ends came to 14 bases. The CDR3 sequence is CASSLTTDRFYGYTF. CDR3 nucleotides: TGTGCCAGCAGTTTAACGACGGACAGATTCTATGGCTACACCTTC.

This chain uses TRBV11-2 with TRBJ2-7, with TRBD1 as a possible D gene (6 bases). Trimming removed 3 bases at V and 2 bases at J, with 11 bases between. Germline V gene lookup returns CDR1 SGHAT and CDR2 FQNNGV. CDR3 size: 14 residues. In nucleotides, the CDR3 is TGTGCCAGCAGCTTTAGCCAGGGGCCCTACGAGCAGTACTTC. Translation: CASSFSQGPYEQYF.

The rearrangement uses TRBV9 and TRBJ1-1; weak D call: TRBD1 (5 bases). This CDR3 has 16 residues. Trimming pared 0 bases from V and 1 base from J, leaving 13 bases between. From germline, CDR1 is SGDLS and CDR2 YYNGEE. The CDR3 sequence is CASSVDTPGQNTEAFF. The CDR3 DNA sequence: TGTGCCAGCAGCGTAGACACTCCGGGGCAGAACACTGAAGCTTTCTTT.

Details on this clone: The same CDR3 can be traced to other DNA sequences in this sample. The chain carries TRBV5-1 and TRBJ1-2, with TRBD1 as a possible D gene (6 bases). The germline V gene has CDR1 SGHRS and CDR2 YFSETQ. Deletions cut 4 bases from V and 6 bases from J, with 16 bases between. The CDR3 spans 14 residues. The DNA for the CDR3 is TGCGCCAGCAGCATTGGGGGCACGGAACATGGCTACACCTTC. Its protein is CASSIGGTEHGYTF.

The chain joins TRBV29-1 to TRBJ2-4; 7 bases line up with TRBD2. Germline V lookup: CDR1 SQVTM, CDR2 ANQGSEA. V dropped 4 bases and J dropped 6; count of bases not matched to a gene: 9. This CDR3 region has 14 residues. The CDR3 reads CSVGGLGVPNIQYF. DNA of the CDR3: TGCAGCGTTGGCGGACTAGGGGTTCCAAACATTCAGTACTTC.

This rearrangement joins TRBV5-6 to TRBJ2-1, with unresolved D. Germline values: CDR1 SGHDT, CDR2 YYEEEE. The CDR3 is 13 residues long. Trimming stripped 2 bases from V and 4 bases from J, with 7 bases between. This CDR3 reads CASSFRFYNEQFF. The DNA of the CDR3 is TGTGCCAGCAGCTTCAGGTTTTACAATGAGCAGTTCTTC.

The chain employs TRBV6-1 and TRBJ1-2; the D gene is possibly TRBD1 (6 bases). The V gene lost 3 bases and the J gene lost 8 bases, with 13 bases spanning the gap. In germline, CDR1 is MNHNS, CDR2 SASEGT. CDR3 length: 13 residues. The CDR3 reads CASSERGVEGYTF. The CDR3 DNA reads TGTGCCAGCAGTGAGAGGGGGGTGGAGGGCTACACCTTC.

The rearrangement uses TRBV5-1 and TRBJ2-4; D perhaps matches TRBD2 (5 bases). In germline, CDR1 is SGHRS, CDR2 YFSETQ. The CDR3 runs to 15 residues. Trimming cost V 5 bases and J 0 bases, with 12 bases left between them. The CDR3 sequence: CASRPGELAKNIQYF. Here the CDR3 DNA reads TGCGCCAGCAGGCCCGGGGAACTAGCCAAAAACATTCAGTACTTC. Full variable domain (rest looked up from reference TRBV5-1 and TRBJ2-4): KAGVTQTPRYLIKTRGQQVTLSCSPISGHRSVSWYQQTPGQGLQFLFEYFSETQRNKGNFPGRFSGRQFSNSRSEMNVSTLELGDSALYLCASRPGELAKNIQYFGAGTRLSVL.

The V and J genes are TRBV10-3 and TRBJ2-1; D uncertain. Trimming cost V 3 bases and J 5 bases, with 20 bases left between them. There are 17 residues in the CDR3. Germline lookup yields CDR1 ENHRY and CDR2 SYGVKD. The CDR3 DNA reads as TGTGCCATCAGTGAATGGTCGGTTTCGAACCGAAACAATGAGCAGTTCTTC. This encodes CAISEWSVSNRNNEQFF.

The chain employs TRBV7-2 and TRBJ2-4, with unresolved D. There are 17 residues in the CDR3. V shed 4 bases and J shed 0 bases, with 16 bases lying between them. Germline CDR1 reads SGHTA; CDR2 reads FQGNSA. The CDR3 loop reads CASSSESSSLAKNIQYF. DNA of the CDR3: TGTGCCAGCAGCTCCGAATCTAGTTCGCTAGCCAAAAACATTCAGTACTTC.

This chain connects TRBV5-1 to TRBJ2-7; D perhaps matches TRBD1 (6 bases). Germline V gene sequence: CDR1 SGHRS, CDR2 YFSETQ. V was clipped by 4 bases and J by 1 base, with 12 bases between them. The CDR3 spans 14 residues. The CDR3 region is CASSPQGESYEQYF. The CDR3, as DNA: TGCGCCAGCAGCCCACAGGGAGAGTCCTACGAGCAGTACTTC. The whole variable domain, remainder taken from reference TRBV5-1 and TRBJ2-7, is KAGVTQTPRYLIKTRGQQVTLSCSPISGHRSVSWYQQTPGQGLQFLFEYFSETQRNKGNFPGRFSGRQFSNSRSEMNVSTLELGDSALYLCASSPQGESYEQYFGPGTRLTVT.

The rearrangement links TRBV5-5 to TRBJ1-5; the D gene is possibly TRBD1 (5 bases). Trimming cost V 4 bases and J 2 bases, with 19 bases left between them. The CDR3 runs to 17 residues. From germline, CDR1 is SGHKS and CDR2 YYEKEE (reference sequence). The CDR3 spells CASSVDSGVVRNQPQHF. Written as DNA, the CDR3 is TGTGCCAGCAGCGTCGACAGTGGAGTCGTCCGCAATCAGCCCCAGCATTTT.

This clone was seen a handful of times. The CDR3: CASSPPRAFGGYTF. Here the CDR3 DNA reads TGTGCCAGCTCACCACCTCGGGCTTTCGGTGGCTACACCTTC. The chain links TRBV18 to TRBJ1-2; D uncertain. The germline V gene has CDR1 KGHSH and CDR2 LQKENI. Trimming left V 0 bases short and J 7 bases short, with 12 bases between. The CDR3 runs 14 residues.

The CDR3 sequence is CASSPAAGGDNEQFF. DNA of the CDR3: TGTGCCAGCTCACCAGCGGCGGGGGGGGACAATGAGCAGTTCTTC. The chain recombines TRBV18 with TRBJ2-1, with TRBD2 matching 9 bases. Germline CDR1 reads KGHSH; CDR2 reads LQKENI. The CDR3 loop spans 15 amino acids. With 2 bases clipped from V and 5 bases from J, the junction kept 4 bases outside the gene matches.

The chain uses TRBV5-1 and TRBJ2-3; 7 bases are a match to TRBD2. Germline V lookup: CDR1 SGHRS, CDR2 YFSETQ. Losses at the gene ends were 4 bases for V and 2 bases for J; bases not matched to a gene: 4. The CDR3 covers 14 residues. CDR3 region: CASSRAGVTDTQYF. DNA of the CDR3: TGCGCCAGCAGCCGTGCGGGGGTCACAGATACGCAGTATTTT.

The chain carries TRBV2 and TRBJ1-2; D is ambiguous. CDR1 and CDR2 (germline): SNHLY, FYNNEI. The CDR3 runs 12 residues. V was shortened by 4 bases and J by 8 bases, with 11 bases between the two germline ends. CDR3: CASSAMAGGYTF. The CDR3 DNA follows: TGTGCCAGCAGTGCAATGGCGGGCGGCTACACCTTC.